The clone carrying this TCR beta chain was observed a few times. The record originates from a study of blood T cell repertoires in COVID-19. The CDR3 runs to 14 residues. Germline V gene data show CDR1 as MNHNS and CDR2 as SASEGT. V gave up 0 bases and J gave up 3 bases, with 8 bases separating them. Only in-frame clones appear in the TCRdb table, and some are missing; sequencing was by immunoSEQ multiplex PCR. This sample has roughly 500,000 clones; 89% occur once, and the top ten carry around 0.95%. V usage is TRBV6-1 and J usage is TRBJ1-2; D is unresolved. The source of this sequence is a young man with COVID-19, enrolled during active disease. What was sequenced was peripheral blood. CDR3 amino acids: CASSEAREYYGYTF. The CDR3 DNA is TGTGCCAGCAGTGAAGCCCGAGAGTACTATGGCTACACCTTC.